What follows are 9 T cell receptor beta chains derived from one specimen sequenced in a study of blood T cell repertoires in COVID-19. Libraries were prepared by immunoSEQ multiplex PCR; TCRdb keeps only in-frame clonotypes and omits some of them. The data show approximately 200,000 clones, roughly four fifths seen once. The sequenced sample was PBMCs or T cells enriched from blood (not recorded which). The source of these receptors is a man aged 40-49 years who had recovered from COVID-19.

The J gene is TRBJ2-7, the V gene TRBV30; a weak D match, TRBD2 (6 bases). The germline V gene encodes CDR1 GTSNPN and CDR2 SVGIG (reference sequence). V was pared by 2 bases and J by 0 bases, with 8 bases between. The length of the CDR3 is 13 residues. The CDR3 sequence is CAWSTGLSYEQYF. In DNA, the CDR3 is TGTGCCTGGAGTACGGGACTCTCCTACGAGCAGTACTTC.

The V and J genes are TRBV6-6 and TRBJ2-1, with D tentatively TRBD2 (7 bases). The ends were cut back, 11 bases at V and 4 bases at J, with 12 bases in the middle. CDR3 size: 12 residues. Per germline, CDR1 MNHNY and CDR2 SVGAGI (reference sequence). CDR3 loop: CACRGAYNEQFF. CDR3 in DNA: TGTGCCTGTCGGGGGGCTTACAATGAGCAGTTCTTC.

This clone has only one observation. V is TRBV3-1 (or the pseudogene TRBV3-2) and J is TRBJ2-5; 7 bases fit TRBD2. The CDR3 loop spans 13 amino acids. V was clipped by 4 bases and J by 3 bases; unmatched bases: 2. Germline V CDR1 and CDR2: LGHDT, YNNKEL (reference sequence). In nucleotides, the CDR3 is TGTGCCAGCAGCCTTGGGGGGGAAGAGACCCAGTACTTC. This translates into CASSLGGEETQYF.

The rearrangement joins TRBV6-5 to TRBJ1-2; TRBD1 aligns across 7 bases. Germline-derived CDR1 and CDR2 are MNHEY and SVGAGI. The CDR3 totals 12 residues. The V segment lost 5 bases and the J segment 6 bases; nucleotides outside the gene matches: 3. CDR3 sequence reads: CASSPQGNGYTF. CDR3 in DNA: TGTGCCAGCAGTCCACAGGGGAATGGCTACACCTTC.

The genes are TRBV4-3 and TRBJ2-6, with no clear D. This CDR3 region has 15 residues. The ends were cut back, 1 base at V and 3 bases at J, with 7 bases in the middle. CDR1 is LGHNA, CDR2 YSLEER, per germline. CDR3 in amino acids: CASSQASGGANVLTF. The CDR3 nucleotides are TGCGCCAGCAGCCAAGCTTCCGGTGGGGCCAACGTCCTGACTTTC.

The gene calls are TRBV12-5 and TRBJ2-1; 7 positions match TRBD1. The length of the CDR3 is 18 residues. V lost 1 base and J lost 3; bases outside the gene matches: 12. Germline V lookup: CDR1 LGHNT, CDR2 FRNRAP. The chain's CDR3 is CASGLAPRGGGFYNEQFF. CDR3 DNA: TGTGCTAGTGGTTTGGCCCCCCGAGGGGGCGGGTTCTACAATGAGCAGTTCTTC.

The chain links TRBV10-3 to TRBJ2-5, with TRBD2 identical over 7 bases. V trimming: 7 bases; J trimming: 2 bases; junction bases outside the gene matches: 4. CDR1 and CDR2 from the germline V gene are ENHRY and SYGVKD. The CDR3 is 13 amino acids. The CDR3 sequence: CAITRGEQETQYF. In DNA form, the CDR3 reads TGTGCCATCACCCGGGGGGAGCAAGAGACCCAGTACTTC.

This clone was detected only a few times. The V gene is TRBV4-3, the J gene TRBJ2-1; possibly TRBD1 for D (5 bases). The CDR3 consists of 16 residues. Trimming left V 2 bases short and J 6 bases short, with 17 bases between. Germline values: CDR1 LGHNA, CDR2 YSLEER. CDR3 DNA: TGCGCCAGCAGCCAAAGGACAAATTCCAGGTTCAATGAGCAGTTCTTC. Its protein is CASSQRTNSRFNEQFF.

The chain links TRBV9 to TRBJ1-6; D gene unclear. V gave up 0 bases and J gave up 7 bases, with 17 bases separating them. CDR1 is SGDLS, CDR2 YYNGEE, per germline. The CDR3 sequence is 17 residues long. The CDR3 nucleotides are TGTGCCAGCAGCGTAGGGGGAGGGTCGAGTGTGAATTCACCCCTCCACTTT. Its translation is CASSVGGGSSVNSPLHF.